The entry below gives a single TCR beta chain sequence along with its context. The antigen remains unidentified. These data belong to a study of beta chain features in type 1 diabetes. The study reverse transcribed the entire isolated RNA, so it sequenced expressed TCRB transcripts. Profiling relied on immunoSEQ multiplex PCR, and the TCRdb table lists in-frame clones only, not all of them. The sample shows a few hundred thousand clones, approximately 13% of them seen only once. The study, taken as a whole, reports: VDJ junctions from type 1 diabetes patients carried fewer insertions and larger deletions. Type 1 diabetes patients showed a moderate but significant shortening of TCRB CDR3s in all four CD4+ subsets. Although PCR might favor shorter templates, it would do so equally in patients and controls. Sequencing the cDNA could make cells with high TCR expression show up more than they should.

In germline, CDR1 is MNHEY, CDR2 SVGAGI. V was clipped by 4 bases and J by 5 bases, with 12 bases between them. The CDR3 runs 13 residues. The sequencing sample was made of naive CD4+ T cells from blood. This receptor was identified in a man aged 30-40 years with type 1 diabetes. V usage is TRBV6-5 and J usage is TRBJ2-7, with D unclear. The CDR3 loop is CASSSDIIHEQYF. The DNA of the CDR3 is TGTGCCAGCAGTTCCGACATTATCCACGAGCAGTACTTC.